This TCR beta chain was observed in a study of shared clonotypes between healthy human individuals. The table came from immunoSEQ multiplex PCR; TCRdb's copy has only in-frame clones and leaves some out. The data hold 2 million to 2.5 million clones, with 85% to 95% observed a single time. CDR1 and CDR2 from the germline V gene are MNHEY and SVGAGI. This CDR3 is 14 amino acids long. Trimming cost V 6 bases and J 1 base, with 13 bases left between them. This rearrangement joins TRBV6-5 to TRBJ2-7; possible D gene TRBD1, 5 bases. The sample consisted of naive CD4+ T cells from PBMCs. Subset noted: CD45RA+ positively selected. This receptor was obtained from a man between 18 and 35 years old in good health. Some clones in this sample may be carry-over from other donors' samples. The CDR3 bases are TGTGCCAGCAGCTCCCCCAGGACATCCTACGAGCAGTACTTC. Its translation is CASSSPRTSYEQYF.